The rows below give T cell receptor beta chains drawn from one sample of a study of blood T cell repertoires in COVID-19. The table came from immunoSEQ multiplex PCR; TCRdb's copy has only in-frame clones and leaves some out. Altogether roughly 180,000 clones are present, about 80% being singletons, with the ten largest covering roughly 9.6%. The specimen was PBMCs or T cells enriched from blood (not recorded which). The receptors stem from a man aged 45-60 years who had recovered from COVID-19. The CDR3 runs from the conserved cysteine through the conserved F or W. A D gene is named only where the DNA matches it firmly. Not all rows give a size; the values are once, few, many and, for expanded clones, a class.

CASSLTDRGYGYTF	TGTGCCAGCAGTCTAACCGACAGGGGCTATGGCTACACCTTC	TRBD1	.	TRBV28	TRBJ1-2	14
CASSERGQIYEQYF	TGTGCCAGCAGTGAAAGGGGACAGATCTACGAGCAGTACTTC	TRBD1	.	TRBV6-1	TRBJ2-7	14
CASTREYTGELFF	TGTGCCAGCACGCGGGAATACACCGGGGAGCTGTTTTTT	.	.	TRBV12-3/TRBV12-4	TRBJ2-2	13
CASSEQGSNQPQHF	TGTGCCAGCAGTGAACAGGGTAGCAATCAGCCCCAGCATTTT	.	.	TRBV6-1	TRBJ1-5	14
CASSLRSTGTYNEQFF	TGCGCCAGCAGCCTGAGGTCGACAGGAACCTACAATGAGCAGTTCTTC	.	.	TRBV5-1	TRBJ2-1	16
CASSYSGQGMLEQFF	TGTGCCAGCAGTTACTCTGGTCAGGGGATGCTTGAGCAGTTCTTC	.	.	TRBV6-5	TRBJ2-1	15
CASSLGGTVNTGELFF	TGCGCCAGCAGCTTGGGAGGGACAGTGAACACCGGGGAGCTGTTTTTT	TRBD1	.	TRBV5-1	TRBJ2-2	16
CASSTGNYGYTF	TGTGCCAGCTCTACAGGGAACTATGGCTACACCTTC	.	.	TRBV2	TRBJ1-2	12
CASLGTPQGQGYEQYF	TGTGCCAGCCTAGGAACCCCCCAGGGACAGGGGTACGAGCAGTACTTC	TRBD1	.	TRBV25-1	TRBJ2-7	16
CASSSIHSDRGATDTQYF	TGTGCCAGCAGTTCAATTCACTCCGACAGGGGGGCCACAGATACGCAGTATTTT	TRBD1	.	TRBV27	TRBJ2-3	18
CATSTARGGGISYEQYF	TGTGCCACCAGCACAGCGCGGGGTGGAGGGATTTCCTACGAGCAGTACTTC	.	.	TRBV15	TRBJ2-7	17
CASSAQQGIREKLFF	TGTGCCAGTAGTGCCCAACAGGGGATCCGAGAAAAACTGTTTTTT	TRBD1	.	TRBV19	TRBJ1-4	15
CASSLDRETQYF	TGTGCCAGCAGCTTGGACAGGGAGACCCAGTACTTC	TRBD1	.	TRBV6-5	TRBJ2-5	12
CASSQRDRGGRVTEAFF	TGTGCCAGCTCACAGCGGGACAGGGGCGGAAGGGTCACTGAAGCTTTCTTT	TRBD1	.	TRBV18	TRBJ1-1	17
CASSVSPLSYNEQFF	TGTGCCAGTAGTGTCTCTCCCTTATCCTACAATGAGCAGTTCTTC	.	.	TRBV19	TRBJ2-1	15
CSASVQGDDGYTF	TGCAGTGCTAGTGTACAGGGAGATGATGGCTACACCTTC	.	.	TRBV20-1	TRBJ1-2	13
CASSYAPGTHYSPLHF	TGTGCCAGCAGTTATGCCCCCGGGACTCATTATTCACCCCTCCACTTT	.	.	TRBV6-5	TRBJ1-6	16
CASSLGQNYGYTF	TGTGCCAGCAGTTTAGGGCAGAACTATGGCTACACCTTC	.	once	TRBV27	TRBJ1-2	13
CASSESTGYEQYF	TGCGCCAGCAGTGAGTCGACAGGGTACGAGCAGTACTTC	TRBD1	.	TRBV10-1	TRBJ2-7	13
CAISESRRESGELFF	TGTGCCATCAGTGAGAGTCGGAGGGAATCTGGGGAGCTGTTTTTT	.	few	TRBV10-3	TRBJ2-2	15
CATSDTGQGSWEQYF	TGTGCCACCAGTGACACGGGACAGGGTAGTTGGGAGCAGTACTTC	TRBD1	.	TRBV24-1	TRBJ2-7	15
CARDTNQPQHF	TGTGCCAGGGACACCAATCAGCCCCAGCATTTT	.	.	TRBV6-5	TRBJ1-5	11
CATKLTGVNTEAFF	TGTGCCACTAAACTGACAGGGGTGAACACTGAAGCTTTCTTT	TRBD1	.	TRBV19	TRBJ1-1	14
CASSPLAGGPGYEQYF	TGTGCCAGCAGTCCCTTAGCGGGAGGCCCAGGATACGAGCAGTACTTC	TRBD2	.	TRBV27	TRBJ2-7	16
CASSPTGANQPQHF	TGTGCCAGCAGCCCCACAGGGGCCAATCAGCCCCAGCATTTT	TRBD1	few	TRBV7-9	TRBJ1-5	14
CASSRGGYKTDTQYF	TGTGCCAGCAGCCGAGGGGGCTATAAAACAGATACGCAGTATTTT	TRBD1	.	TRBV14	TRBJ2-3	15
CASSQEVAGAQFF	TGTGCCAGCAGCCAAGAGGTAGCGGGAGCGCAGTTCTTC	TRBD2	.	TRBV3-1/TRBV3-2	TRBJ2-1	13
CAWSQYRQETQYF	TGTGCCTGGAGTCAGTACAGGCAAGAGACCCAGTACTTC	.	.	TRBV30	TRBJ2-5	13
CASSLGRGATEAFF	TGTGCCAGCAGCTTAGGCCGGGGGGCAACTGAAGCTTTCTTT	.	few	TRBV7-8	TRBJ1-1	14
CASRPTRLARYTEAFF	TGTGCCAGCAGACCTACACGACTAGCTAGGTACACTGAAGCTTTCTTT	.	once	TRBV7-9	TRBJ1-1	16
CSVEEKGHGYTF	TGCAGCGTTGAAGAAAAGGGGCATGGCTACACCTTC	.	.	TRBV29-1	TRBJ1-2	12
CATSTKVGGNTIYF	TGTGCCACCAGCACCAAGGTCGGGGGAAACACCATATATTTT	.	.	TRBV15	TRBJ1-3	14
CASSVPGQGRTEAFF	TGTGCCAGCAGTGTACCGGGACAGGGTAGGACTGAAGCTTTCTTT	TRBD1	few	TRBV28	TRBJ1-1	15
CASSPDTAGEQYF	TGTGCCAGCTCACCTGATACAGCTGGGGAGCAGTACTTC	.	.	TRBV18	TRBJ2-7	13
CASEVAGAYEQYF	TGTGCCAGCGAGGTAGCGGGAGCCTACGAGCAGTACTTC	TRBD2	once	TRBV6-5	TRBJ2-7	13
CASSMTSGGTYNEQFF	TGCGCCAGCAGCATGACTAGCGGGGGAACTTACAATGAGCAGTTCTTC	TRBD2	.	TRBV5-1	TRBJ2-1	16
CASSVGGNPYGYTF	TGTGCCAGCAGCGTAGGGGGCAACCCCTATGGCTACACCTTC	.	.	TRBV9	TRBJ1-2	14
CASSTGRIDNEQFF	TGTGCCAGTAGTACAGGGCGTATTGACAATGAGCAGTTCTTC	.	.	TRBV19	TRBJ2-1	14
CASSEGGQGAREQYF	TGTGCCAGCAGTGAAGGGGGACAGGGGGCGCGCGAGCAGTACTTC	TRBD1	.	TRBV2	TRBJ2-7	15
CASSSTRQGLGEKLFF	TGTGCCAGCAGTTCCACTCGACAGGGGCTAGGTGAAAAACTGTTTTTT	TRBD1	.	TRBV28	TRBJ1-4	16
CASRYIRGDEQFF	TGTGCAAGTCGCTATATCAGGGGTGATGAGCAGTTCTTC	.	.	TRBV12-2	TRBJ2-1	13